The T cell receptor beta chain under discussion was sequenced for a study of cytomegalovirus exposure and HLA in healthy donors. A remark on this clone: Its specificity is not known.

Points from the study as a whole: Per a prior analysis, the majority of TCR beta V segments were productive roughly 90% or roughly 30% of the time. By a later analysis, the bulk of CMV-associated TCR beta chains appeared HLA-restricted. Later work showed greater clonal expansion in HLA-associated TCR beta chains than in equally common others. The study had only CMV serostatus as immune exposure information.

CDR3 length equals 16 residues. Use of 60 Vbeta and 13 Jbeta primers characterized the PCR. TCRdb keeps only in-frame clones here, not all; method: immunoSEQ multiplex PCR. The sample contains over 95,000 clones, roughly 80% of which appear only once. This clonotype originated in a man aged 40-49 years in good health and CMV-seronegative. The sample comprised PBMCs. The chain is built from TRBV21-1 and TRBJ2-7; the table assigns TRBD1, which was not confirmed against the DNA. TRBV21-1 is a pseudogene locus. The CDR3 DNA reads TGTGCCAGCAGCAAAGATACTGCGGGCAGGGGCTACGAGCAGTACTTC. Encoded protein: CASSKDTAGRGYEQYF.